This T cell receptor beta chain originates from a study of blood T cell repertoires in COVID-19. Overall study: Spain, Italy and the United States supplied samples that represented acute and convalescent COVID-19. T cells, B-cell-depleted T cells, or PBMCs provided the cDNA or gDNA that served as material.

This clone has more than one count but fewer than ten. Source study methods: Quantification of nucleated cells was approximated via reference gene primer amplification. Assay used: immunoSEQ multiplex PCR; TCRdb lists only in-frame clones, some missing. V and J calls plus clone size are reproduced from that table; the DNA served to infer D and trimming. The sample yields hundreds of thousands of clones, about nine tenths seen once. The length of the CDR3 is 13 residues. Unmatched junction bases numbered 6, after V lost 6 bases and J lost 5 bases. The germline V gene encodes CDR1 LNHDA and CDR2 SQIVND (reference sequence).

This sequence joins TRBV19 and TRBJ1-1, with 7 bases lining up with TRBD1. Input material: peripheral blood. The source of this sequence is a woman aged 40 to 50 who had recovered from COVID-19. CDR3 DNA: TGTGCCAGTAGCCTCAGGGGGGAAACTGAAGCTTTCTTT. It translates to CASSLRGETEAFF.